One sample yielded the 15 T cell receptor beta chains listed below, sequenced in a study of T cells in Graves' hyperthyroidism and ophthalmopathy. RNA transcripts yielded amplified TCR beta CDR3 regions. Primed by the HTBI set, a first-round RT-PCR was run on the TCR CDR3. TCRdb called the multiplex PCR reads again in MiXCR, with one record for every CDR3 protein. The table includes 85,000 to 110,000 distinct CDR3 sequences, over 45% detected once. Specimen: blood. The receptors were sampled from a man aged 40-49 years with Graves' hyperthyroidism.

This clonotype was seen repeatedly, ten times or more. The gene calls are TRBV7-9 and TRBJ2-3; tentatively, D is TRBD2 (6 bases). Germline loops: CDR1 SEHNR, CDR2 FQNEAQ (reference sequence). This CDR3 is built from 15 residues. V lost 5 bases to trimming and J lost 0 bases, with 12 bases between them. The CDR3 here is CASSHSGPSTDTQYF. In DNA form, the CDR3 reads TGTGCCAGCAGCCACAGCGGGCCAAGCACAGATACGCAGTATTTT. Based on the CDR3 plus reference TRBV7-9 and TRBJ2-3, the full variable domain is DTGVSQNPRHKITKRGQNVTFRCDPISEHNRLYWYRQTLGQGPEFLTYFQNEAQLEKSRLLSDRFSAERPKGSFSTLEIQRTEQGDSAMYLCASSHSGPSTDTQYFGPGTRLTVL.

A note on this clonotype: This CDR3 is missing its conserved last phenylalanine or tryptophan, likely due to a read error. Because the CDR3's place on the DNA is in doubt, the DNA is left out and the CDR3 is given as listed by TCRdb. The genes are TRBV2 and TRBJ1-3. The germline V gene encodes CDR1 SNHLY and CDR2 FYNNEI. The CDR3 length equals 11 residues, ends included. The CDR3 sequence: CASKPGLAGGH.

The J gene is TRBJ1-3, the V gene TRBV7-9; 7 positions match TRBD1. V was pared by 5 bases and J by 3 bases, with 7 bases of the junction left unmatched. Germline CDR1 is SEHNR and CDR2 is FQNEAQ (reference sequence). CDR3 length: 15 amino acids. The CDR3 nucleotides are TGTGCCAGCAGCCCGGGACAGAACTATGGAAACACCATATATTTT. Encoded protein: CASSPGQNYGNTIYF.

Note on this clonotype: It may be a read error: a sequence one base away is much more abundant. The rearrangement joins TRBV12-3 or TRBV12-4 to TRBJ1-1; TRBD1 might be the D (6 bases). The CDR3 has 16 residues. CDR3 sequence reads: CASSFTQGKGNTETFF. The CDR3 DNA reads TGTGCCAGCAGTTTTACACAGGGTAAAGGGAACACTGAAACTTTCTTT.

This clonotype was counted many times. V gene TRBV5-1 combines with J gene TRBJ2-1, with D perhaps TRBD1 (6 bases). There are 15 residues in the CDR3. Germline V gives CDR1 SGHRS, CDR2 YFSETQ. Trimming removed 4 bases at V and 3 bases at J, with 14 bases between. The CDR3 nucleotides read TGCGCCAGCAGCCCTACAGGGTTTGACTACAATGAGCAGTTCTTC. This encodes CASSPTGFDYNEQFF.

This rearrangement joins TRBV9 to TRBJ1-1; D possibly corresponds to TRBD1 (5 bases). Germline-derived CDR1 and CDR2 are SGDLS and YYNGEE. CDR3 length equals 14 residues. V lost 3 bases and J lost 0, with 9 bases in between. DNA for the CDR3: TGTGCCAGCAGCGGAGAGGGGATGAACACTGAAGCTTTCTTT. Its protein is CASSGEGMNTEAFF.

The chain carries TRBV20-1 and TRBJ2-7; 7 bases map to TRBD1. Germline V gene data show CDR1 as DFQATT and CDR2 as SNEGSKA (reference sequence). V shed 6 bases, J shed 2 bases, and the junction held 13 bases outside the gene matches. CDR3 length equals 15 residues. This CDR3 is CSAATSDRNTYEQYF. Written as DNA, the CDR3 is TGCAGTGCCGCGACCTCGGACAGGAACACCTACGAGCAGTACTTC.

On this clonotype itself: The final CDR3 position lacks the conserved phenylalanine or tryptophan, pointing to a likely read error. The limits of the CDR3 on the DNA are not certain, so only TCRdb's listed CDR3 is given. The chain has TRBV9 and TRBJ1-5. Germline V lookup: CDR1 SGDLS, CDR2 YYNGEE. The CDR3 has 13 amino acids, counting both end residues. CDR3 region: CASSFGTSGYEHS.

Comments on this clonotype: A read error may explain this, as a much larger clone is one base away. This chain joins TRBV6-4 and TRBJ2-3; 7 positions match TRBD1. CDR3 length: 15 residues. Germline V gives CDR1 MRHNA, CDR2 SNTAGT. The CDR3 is CAGSDSGGLTDTQYF. The DNA for the CDR3 is TGTGCCGGCAGTGACTCAGGGGGTCTCACAGATACGCAGTATTTT.

This clonotype showed up many times. The V call is TRBV5-5, the J call TRBJ2-7; 10 bases agree with TRBD1. Looked up from germline, CDR1 is SGHKS and CDR2 is YYEKEE (reference sequence). J gave up 1 base and V 4 bases, and 5 bases lay outside the gene matches. CDR3 length: 15 amino acids. The CDR3 nucleotides read TGTGCCAGCAGCCCGACAGGGGGCCTATCCTACGAGCAGTACTTC. It yields the protein CASSPTGGLSYEQYF.

This clonotype has only a few counts. The genes are TRBV3-1 and TRBJ1-1, with a weak D call TRBD1 (5 bases). Trimming removed 3 bases at V and 1 base at J, with 15 bases between. This CDR3 spans 16 amino acids. The V gene's germline CDR1 is LGHDT and CDR2 YNNKEL (reference sequence). The CDR3 DNA follows: TGTGCCAGCAGCCATGAGTACGGGGGAGGGAACACTGAAGCTTTCTTT. Translated: CASSHEYGGGNTEAFF.

The V call is TRBV7-7, the J call TRBJ1-5, with D hard to call. This CDR3 is 16 amino acids long. Trimming cost V 3 bases and J 14 bases, with 26 bases left between them. Germline-derived CDR1 and CDR2 are SSHAT and FNYEAQ (reference sequence). The CDR3 region has the DNA TGTGCCAGCAGCTTTGGGTCTGCGGGAGGCGACTACAATGAGCATTTT. Translation: CASSFGSAGGDYNEHF.

V usage is TRBV7-6 and J usage is TRBJ2-1; 9 bases match TRBD1. V gave up 4 bases and J gave up 5 bases; unmatched junction bases: 3. Germline V gives CDR1 SGHVS, CDR2 FNYEAQ. The CDR3 contains 14 residues. The chain's CDR3 is CASSSGQGNNEQFF. CDR3 coding DNA: TGTGCCAGCAGCTCCGGACAGGGGAACAATGAGCAGTTCTTC.

This clonotype came up many times. The chain employs TRBV7-9 and TRBJ2-5; no firm D call. This CDR3 has 11 residues. V lost 5 bases and J lost 7, with 8 bases in between. Germline lookup yields CDR1 SEHNR and CDR2 FQNEAQ (reference sequence). This chain's CDR3 is CASSTAATQYF. In nucleotides, the CDR3 is TGTGCCAGCAGCACCGCAGCGACCCAGTACTTC.

This clonotype was found a few times. V and J are TRBV30 and TRBJ1-2; 7 bases line up with TRBD1. Germline V CDR1 and CDR2: GTSNPN, SVGIG (reference sequence). The CDR3 has 14 residues. Trimming at V came to 3 bases and at J to 0 bases, leaving 4 bases not matched to a gene. The CDR3 DNA sequence: TGTGCCTGGAGCGTGGGGACAGCTAACTATGGCTACACCTTC. It is translated as CAWSVGTANYGYTF. Together with reference TRBV30 and TRBJ1-2, the CDR3 gives the full variable domain: SQTIHQWPATLVQPVGSPLSLECTVEGTSNPNLYWYRQAAGRGLQLLFYSVGIGQISSEVPQNLSASRPQDRQFILSSKKLLLSDSGFYLCAWSVGTANYGYTFGSGTRLTVV.